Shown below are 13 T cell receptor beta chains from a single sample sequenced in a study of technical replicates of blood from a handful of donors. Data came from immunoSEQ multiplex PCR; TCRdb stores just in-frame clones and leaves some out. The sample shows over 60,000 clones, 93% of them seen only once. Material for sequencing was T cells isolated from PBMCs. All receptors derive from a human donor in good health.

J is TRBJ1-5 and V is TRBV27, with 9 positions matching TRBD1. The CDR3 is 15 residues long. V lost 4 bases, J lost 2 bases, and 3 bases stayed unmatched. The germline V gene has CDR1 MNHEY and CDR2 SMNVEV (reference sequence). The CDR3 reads CASSSGQGGNQPQHF. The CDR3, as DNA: TGTGCCAGCAGTTCGGGACAGGGAGGCAATCAGCCCCAGCATTTT.

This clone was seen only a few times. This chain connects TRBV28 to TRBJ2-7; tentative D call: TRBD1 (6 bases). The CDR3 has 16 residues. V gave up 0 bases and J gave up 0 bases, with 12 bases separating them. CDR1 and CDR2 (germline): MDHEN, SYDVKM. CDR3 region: CASSLWGARDSYEQYF. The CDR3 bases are TGTGCCAGCAGTTTATGGGGGGCGCGAGACTCCTACGAGCAGTACTTC.

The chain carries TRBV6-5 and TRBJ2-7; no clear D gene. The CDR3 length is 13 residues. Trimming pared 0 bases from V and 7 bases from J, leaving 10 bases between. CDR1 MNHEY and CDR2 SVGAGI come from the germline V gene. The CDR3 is CASSYSFYGEQYF. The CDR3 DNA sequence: TGTGCCAGCAGTTACTCGTTTTACGGGGAGCAGTACTTC.

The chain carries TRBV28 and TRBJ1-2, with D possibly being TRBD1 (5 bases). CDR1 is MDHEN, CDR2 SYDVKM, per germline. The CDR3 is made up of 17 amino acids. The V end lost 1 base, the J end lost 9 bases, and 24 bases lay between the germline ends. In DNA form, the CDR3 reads TGTGCCAGCAGTTTATTTTTCGACCCCGCAGGTCAGGGCCGCTACACCTTC. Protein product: CASSLFFDPAGQGRYTF.

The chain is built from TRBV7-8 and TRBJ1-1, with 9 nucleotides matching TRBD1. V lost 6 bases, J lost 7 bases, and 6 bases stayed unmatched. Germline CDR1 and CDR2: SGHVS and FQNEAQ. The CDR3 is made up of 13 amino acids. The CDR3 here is CASSRDRVGEAFF. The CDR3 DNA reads TGTGCCAGCAGTCGGGACAGGGTTGGTGAAGCTTTCTTT.

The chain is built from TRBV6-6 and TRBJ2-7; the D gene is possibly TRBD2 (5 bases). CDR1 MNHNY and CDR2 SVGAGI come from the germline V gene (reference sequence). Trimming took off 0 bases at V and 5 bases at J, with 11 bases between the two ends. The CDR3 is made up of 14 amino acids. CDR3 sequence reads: CASSYSGLAHEQYF. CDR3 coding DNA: TGTGCCAGCAGTTACTCCGGCCTAGCCCACGAGCAGTACTTC.

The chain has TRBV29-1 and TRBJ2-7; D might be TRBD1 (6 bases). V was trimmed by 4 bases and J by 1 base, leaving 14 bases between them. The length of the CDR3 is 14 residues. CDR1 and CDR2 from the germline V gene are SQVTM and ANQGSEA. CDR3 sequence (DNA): TGCAGCGTTGGTGCCGGGACATTTTCCTACGAGCAGTACTTC. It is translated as CSVGAGTFSYEQYF.

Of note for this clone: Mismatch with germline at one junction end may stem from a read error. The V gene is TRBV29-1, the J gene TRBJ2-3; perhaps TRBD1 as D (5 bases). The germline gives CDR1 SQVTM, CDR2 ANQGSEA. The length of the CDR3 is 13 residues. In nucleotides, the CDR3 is TGCAGCGTGGAAGTGGCAGGGTCAGATACGCAGTATTTT. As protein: CSVEVAGSDTQYF.

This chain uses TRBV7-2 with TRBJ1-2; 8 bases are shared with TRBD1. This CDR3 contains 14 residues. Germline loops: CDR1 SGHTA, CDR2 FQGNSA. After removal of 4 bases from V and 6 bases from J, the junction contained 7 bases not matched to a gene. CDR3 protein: CASSSRTGRDGYTF. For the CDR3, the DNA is TGTGCCAGCAGCTCGCGGACAGGGAGAGATGGCTACACCTTC. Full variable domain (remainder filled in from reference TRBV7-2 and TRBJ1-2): GAGVSQSPSNKVTEKGKDVELRCDPISGHTALYWYRQSLGQGLEFLIYFQGNSAPDKSGLPSDRFSAERTGGSVSTLTIQRTQQEDSAVYLCASSSRTGRDGYTFGSGTRLTVV.

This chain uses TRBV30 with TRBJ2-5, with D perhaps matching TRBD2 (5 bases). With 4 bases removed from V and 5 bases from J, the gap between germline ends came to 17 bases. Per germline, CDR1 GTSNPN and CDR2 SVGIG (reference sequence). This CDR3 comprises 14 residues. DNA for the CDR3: TGTGCCTGGAACGGCCTCGGGGTTGCCGAGACCCAGTACTTC. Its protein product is CAWNGLGVAETQYF. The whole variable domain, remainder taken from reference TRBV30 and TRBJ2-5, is SQTIHQWPATLVQPVGSPLSLECTVEGTSNPNLYWYRQAAGRGLQLLFYSVGIGQISSEVPQNLSASRPQDRQFILSSKKLLLSDSGFYLCAWNGLGVAETQYFGPGTRLLVL.

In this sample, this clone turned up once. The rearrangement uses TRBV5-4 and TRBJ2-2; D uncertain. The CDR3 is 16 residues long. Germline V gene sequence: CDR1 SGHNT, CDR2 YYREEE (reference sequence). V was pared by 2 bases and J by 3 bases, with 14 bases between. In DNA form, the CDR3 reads TGTGCCAGCAGCTTCAAAGCGAATCGGGACACCGGGGAGCTGTTTTTT. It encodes CASSFKANRDTGELFF.

The CDR3 bases are TGTGCCAGCTCCGCACTACTTACCACGGCCGGACAGGCTTCGCGAGGCTACACCTTC. It encodes CASSALLTTAGQASRGYTF. The chain uses TRBV18 and TRBJ1-2, with TRBD1 matching 7 bases. There are 19 residues in the CDR3. From germline, CDR1 is KGHSH and CDR2 LQKENI. Trimming removed 6 bases from V and 8 bases from J; junction bases left unmatched: 27.

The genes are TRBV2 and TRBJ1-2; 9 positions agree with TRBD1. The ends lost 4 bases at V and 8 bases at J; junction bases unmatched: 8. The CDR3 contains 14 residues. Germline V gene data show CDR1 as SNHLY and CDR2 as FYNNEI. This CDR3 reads CASSAGTGIGGYTF. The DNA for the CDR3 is TGTGCCAGCAGTGCCGGGACAGGGATTGGGGGCTACACCTTC.